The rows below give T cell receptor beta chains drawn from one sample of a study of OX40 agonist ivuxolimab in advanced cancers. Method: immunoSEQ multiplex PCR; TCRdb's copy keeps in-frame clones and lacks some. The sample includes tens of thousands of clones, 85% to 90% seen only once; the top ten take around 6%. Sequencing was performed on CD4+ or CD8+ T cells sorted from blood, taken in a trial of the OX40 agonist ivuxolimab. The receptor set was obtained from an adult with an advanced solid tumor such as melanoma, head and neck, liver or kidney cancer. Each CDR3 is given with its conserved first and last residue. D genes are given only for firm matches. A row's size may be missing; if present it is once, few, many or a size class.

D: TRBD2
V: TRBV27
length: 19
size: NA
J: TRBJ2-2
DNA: TGTGCCAGCAGTTTAAAACTAGGGGATGCGGGAGAGGTCACCGGGGAGCTGTTTTTT
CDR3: CASSLKLGDAGEVTGELFF

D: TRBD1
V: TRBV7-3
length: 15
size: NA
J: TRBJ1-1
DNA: TGTGCCAGCAGCTCGGGGACAGGGACGAACACTGAAGCTTTCTTT
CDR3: CASSSGTGTNTEAFF

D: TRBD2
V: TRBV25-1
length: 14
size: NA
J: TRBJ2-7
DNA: TGTGCCAGCAGTGGGGCTAGCGGGGGGTACGAGCAGTACTTC
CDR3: CASSGASGGYEQYF

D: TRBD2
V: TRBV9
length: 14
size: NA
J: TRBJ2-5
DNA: TGTGCCAGCAGCGTTAGCGGGGGGGAAGAGACCCAGTACTTC
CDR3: CASSVSGGEETQYF

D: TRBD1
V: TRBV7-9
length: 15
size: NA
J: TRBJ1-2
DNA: TGTGCCAGCAGCTTAGTGGGACAGGAAAACTATGGCTACACCTTC
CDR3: CASSLVGQENYGYTF

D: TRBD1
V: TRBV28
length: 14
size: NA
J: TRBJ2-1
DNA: TGTGCCAGCCGAAGGACAGGAGGTTACAATGAGCAGTTCTTC
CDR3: CASRRTGGYNEQFF

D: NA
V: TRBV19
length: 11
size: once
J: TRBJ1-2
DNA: TGTGCCAGTAGTATGGGGACGGTTTACACCTTC
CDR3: CASSMGTVYTF

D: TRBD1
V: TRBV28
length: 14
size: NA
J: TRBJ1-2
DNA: TGTGCCAGCAGGGAACCGGGACAGGGCTATGGCTACACCTTC
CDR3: CASREPGQGYGYTF

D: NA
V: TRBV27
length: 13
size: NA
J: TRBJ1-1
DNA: TGTGCCAGCAGTTGGGGGCGGGACACTGAAGCTTTCTTT
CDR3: CASSWGRDTEAFF

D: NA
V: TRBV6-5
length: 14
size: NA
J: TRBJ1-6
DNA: TGTGCCAGCAGTTACTCGAATCGGGGTCCACCCCTCCACTTT
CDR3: CASSYSNRGPPLHF

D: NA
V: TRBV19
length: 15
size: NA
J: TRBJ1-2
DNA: TGTGCCAGTACCCTTGGATGGGACGCCCGAGGGGGCTACACCTTC
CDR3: CASTLGWDARGGYTF

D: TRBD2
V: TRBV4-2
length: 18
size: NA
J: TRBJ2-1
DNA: TGTGCCAGCAGCCAAGAAGACTTCGTCCTAGCGGGATACAATGAGCAGTTCTTC
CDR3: CASSQEDFVLAGYNEQFF

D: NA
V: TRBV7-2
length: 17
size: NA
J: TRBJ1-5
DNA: TGTGCCAGCAGCTTAGATCTGGGTATCCTAAGCAATCAGCCCCAGCATTTT
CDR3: CASSLDLGILSNQPQHF

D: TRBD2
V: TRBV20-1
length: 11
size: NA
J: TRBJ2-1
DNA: TGCAGTGCTGAGCGGGGGGTGGAGCAGTTCTTC
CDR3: CSAERGVEQFF

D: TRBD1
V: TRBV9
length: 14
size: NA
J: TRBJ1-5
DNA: TGTGCCAGCAGCGGGGGACAGGGAGGACAGCCCCAGCATTTT
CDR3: CASSGGQGGQPQHF

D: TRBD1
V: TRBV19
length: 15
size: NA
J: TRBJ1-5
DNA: TGTGCCAGTAGCACAGGGGGCGCCGAAAATCAGCCCCAGCATTTT
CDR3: CASSTGGAENQPQHF

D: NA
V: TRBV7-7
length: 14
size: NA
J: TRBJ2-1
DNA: TGTGCTAGCAGCTTAGGGCAGACCTACAATGAGCAGTTCTTC
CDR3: CASSLGQTYNEQFF

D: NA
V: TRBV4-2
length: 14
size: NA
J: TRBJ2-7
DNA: TGTGCCAGTAGCCAAGTAAGTCTCCACTACGAGCAGTACTTC
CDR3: CASSQVSLHYEQYF

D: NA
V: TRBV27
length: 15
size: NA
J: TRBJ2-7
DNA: TGTGCCAGCAGTTTATCGATAGTCGGATCCTACGAGCAGTACTTC
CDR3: CASSLSIVGSYEQYF

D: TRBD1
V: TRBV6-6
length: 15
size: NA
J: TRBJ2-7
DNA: TGTGCCAGCAGTGAGGGACAGGGCACGACCTACGAGCAGTACTTC
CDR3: CASSEGQGTTYEQYF

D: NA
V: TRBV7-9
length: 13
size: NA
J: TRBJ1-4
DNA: TGTGCCAGCAGCGAAGGGTTGCGGGAAAAACTGTTTTTT
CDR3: CASSEGLREKLFF

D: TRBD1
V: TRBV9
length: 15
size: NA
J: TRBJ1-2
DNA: TGTGCCAGCAGCGTATGGGACAGGAAAGACTATGGCTACACCTTC
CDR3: CASSVWDRKDYGYTF